Listed here is a single T cell receptor (beta chain). What it recognizes is unknown. The sample comes from a study of shared clonotypes between healthy human individuals. The CDR3 spans 13 residues. The germline V and J ends were trimmed by 1 base and 2 bases, with 5 bases remaining between them. Germline-derived CDR1 and CDR2 are SGHAT and FQNNGV. Study observations and caveats: Relative to clonotypes present in all four donors, those not shared had lower generation probabilities. Among donors, sharing of clonotypes was expected to be affected by sequencing depth.

Deep was the level at which the assay was run. The protocol was immunoSEQ multiplex PCR, while the TCRdb copy is restricted to in-frame clones and leaves out a portion. The repertoire consists of more than 550,000 clones, with 92% occurring once and the leading ten covering 24%. Naive CD8 cells lacked CD45RO and underwent positive selection for CCR7, leaving out terminally differentiated effector memory CD45RA+ cells. Material: naive CD8+ T cells sorted from blood. This sequence originates from a man in his thirties or forties in good health. V usage is TRBV11-2 and J usage is TRBJ1-1; unclear D gene. The CDR3 coding sequence is TGTGCCAGCAGCTTAGCATTTAACACTGAAGCTTTCTTT. Encoded protein: CASSLAFNTEAFF. The whole variable domain, remainder taken from reference TRBV11-2 and TRBJ1-1, is EAGVAQSPRYKIIEKRQSVAFWCNPISGHATLYWYQQILGQGPKLLIQFQNNGVVDDSQLPKDRFSAERLKGVDSTLKIQPAKLEDSAVYLCASSLAFNTEAFFGQGTRLTVV.